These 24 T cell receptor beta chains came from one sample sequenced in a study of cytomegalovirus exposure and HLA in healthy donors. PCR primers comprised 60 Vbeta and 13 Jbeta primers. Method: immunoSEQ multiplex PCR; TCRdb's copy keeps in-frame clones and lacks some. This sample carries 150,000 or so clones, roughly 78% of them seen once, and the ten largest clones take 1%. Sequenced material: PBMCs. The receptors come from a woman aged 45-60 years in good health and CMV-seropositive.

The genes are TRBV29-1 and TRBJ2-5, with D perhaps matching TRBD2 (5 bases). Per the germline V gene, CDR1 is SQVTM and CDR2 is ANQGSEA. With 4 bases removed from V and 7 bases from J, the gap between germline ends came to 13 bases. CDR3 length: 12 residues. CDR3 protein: CSVVGVRGTQYF. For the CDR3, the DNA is TGCAGCGTTGTTGGCGTTCGGGGGACCCAGTACTTC.

Here the CDR3 DNA reads TGTGCCAGCTTGAACCCCGGCCAGGAGTACTTC. Its translation is CASLNPGQEYF. The chain links TRBV2 to TRBJ2-5; unclear D gene. V was shortened by 8 bases and J by 12 bases, with 16 bases between the two germline ends. Germline CDR1 SNHLY, CDR2 FYNNEI. This CDR3 has 11 amino acids.

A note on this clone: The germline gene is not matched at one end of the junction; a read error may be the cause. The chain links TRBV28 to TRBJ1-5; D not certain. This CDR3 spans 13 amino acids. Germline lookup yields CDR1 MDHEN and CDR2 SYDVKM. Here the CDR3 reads CASSLLGGQPQHF. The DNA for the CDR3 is TGTGCCAGCAGCTTATTAGGCGGACAGCCCCAGCATTTT.

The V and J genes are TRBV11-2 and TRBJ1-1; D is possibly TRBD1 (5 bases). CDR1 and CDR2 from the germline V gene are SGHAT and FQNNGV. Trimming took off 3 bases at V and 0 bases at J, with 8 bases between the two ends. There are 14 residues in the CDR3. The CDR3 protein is CASSFAGLNTEAFF. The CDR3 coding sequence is TGTGCCAGCAGCTTCGCAGGGTTGAACACTGAAGCTTTCTTT.

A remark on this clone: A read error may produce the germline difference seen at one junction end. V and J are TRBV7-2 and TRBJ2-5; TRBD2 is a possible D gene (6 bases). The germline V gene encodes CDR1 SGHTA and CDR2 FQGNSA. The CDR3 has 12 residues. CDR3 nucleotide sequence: TGTGCCAGCAGCTTAGCGGGACTCCGATGGAACTTC. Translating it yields CASSLAGLRWNF.

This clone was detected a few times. DNA of the CDR3: TGTGCCAGCTCACCGGGACAGGACACTGAAGCTTTCTTT. Translating gives CASSPGQDTEAFF. This sequence joins TRBV18 and TRBJ1-1, with 8 positions matching TRBD1. Germline loops: CDR1 KGHSH, CDR2 LQKENI. The CDR3 loop spans 13 amino acids. The V gene end was trimmed by 3 bases and the J gene end by 3 bases; junction bases not matched to a gene: 0.

The CDR3 DNA reads as TGTGCCAGCAGCTTGAAGCGCAACACTGAAGCTTTCTTT. It encodes CASSLKRNTEAFF. The chain recombines TRBV5-6 with TRBJ1-1; the D is unclear. Germline V gives CDR1 SGHDT, CDR2 YYEEEE. V was cut by 1 base and J by 2 bases, with 6 bases left in between. This CDR3 contains 13 residues.

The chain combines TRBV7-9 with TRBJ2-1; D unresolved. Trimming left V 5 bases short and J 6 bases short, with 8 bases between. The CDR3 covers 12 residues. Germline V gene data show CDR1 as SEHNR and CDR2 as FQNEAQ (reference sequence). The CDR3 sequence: CASSPPSNEQFF. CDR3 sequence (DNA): TGTGCCAGCAGCCCCCCGTCCAATGAGCAGTTCTTC.

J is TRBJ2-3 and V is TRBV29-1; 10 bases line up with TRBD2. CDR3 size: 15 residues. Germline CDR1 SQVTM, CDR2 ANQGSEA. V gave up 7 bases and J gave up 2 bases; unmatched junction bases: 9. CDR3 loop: CSASSGGHSTDTQYF. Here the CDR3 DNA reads TGCAGCGCAAGTAGCGGGGGGCACTCCACAGATACGCAGTATTTT.

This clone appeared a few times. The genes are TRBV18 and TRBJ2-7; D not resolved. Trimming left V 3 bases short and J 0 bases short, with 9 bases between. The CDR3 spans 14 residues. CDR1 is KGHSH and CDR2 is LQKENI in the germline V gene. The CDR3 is CASSPPQTSYEQYF. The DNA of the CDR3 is TGTGCCAGCTCACCTCCACAGACCTCCTACGAGCAGTACTTC.

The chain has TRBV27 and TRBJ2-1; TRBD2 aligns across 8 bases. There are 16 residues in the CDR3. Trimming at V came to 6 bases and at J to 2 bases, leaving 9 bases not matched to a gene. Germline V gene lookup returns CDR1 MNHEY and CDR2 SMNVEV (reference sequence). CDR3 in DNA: TGTGCCAGCAGCTCCCACGGCGGGGGGACCTACAATGAGCAGTTCTTC. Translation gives CASSSHGGGTYNEQFF.

CDR3 amino acids: CASSPLAGGPHTQYF. In nucleotides, the CDR3 is TGTGCCAGCTCACCACTGGCGGGGGGCCCGCATACGCAGTATTTT. This chain links TRBV18 with TRBJ2-3, with TRBD2 identical over 8 bases. CDR3 size: 15 residues. The V gene end was trimmed by 1 base and the J gene end by 7 bases; junction bases not matched to a gene: 7. Germline V CDR1 and CDR2: KGHSH, LQKENI.

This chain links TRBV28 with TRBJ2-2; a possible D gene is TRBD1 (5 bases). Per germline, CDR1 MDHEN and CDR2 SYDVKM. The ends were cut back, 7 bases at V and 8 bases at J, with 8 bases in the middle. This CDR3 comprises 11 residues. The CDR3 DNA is TGTGCCAGCACCTCAGGGGGGGAGCTGTTTTTT. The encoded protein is CASTSGGELFF.

Here the CDR3 reads CAISQLAGVQETQYF. CDR3 DNA: TGTGCCATCAGTCAACTAGCGGGGGTCCAAGAGACCCAGTACTTC. This chain links TRBV10-3 with TRBJ2-5; TRBD2 agrees at 11 bases. Germline V gene sequence: CDR1 ENHRY, CDR2 SYGVKD. This CDR3 spans 15 amino acids. With 5 bases clipped from V and 1 base from J, the junction kept 3 bases outside the gene matches.

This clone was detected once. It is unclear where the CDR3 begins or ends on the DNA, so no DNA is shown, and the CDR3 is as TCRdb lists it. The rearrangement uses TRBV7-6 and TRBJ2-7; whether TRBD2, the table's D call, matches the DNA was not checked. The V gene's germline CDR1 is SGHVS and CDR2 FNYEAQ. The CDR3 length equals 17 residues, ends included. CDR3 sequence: CASSFGPGGVFPYEQYF.

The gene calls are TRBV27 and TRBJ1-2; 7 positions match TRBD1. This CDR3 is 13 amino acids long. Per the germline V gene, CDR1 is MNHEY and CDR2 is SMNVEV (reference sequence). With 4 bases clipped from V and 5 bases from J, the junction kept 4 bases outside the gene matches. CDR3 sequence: CASSSDRYYGYTF. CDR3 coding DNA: TGTGCCAGCAGTTCGGACAGGTATTATGGCTACACCTTC.

The CDR3 nucleotides are TGCAGCGAGAACCTCTTATCGGGGGTAACCTACGAGCAGTACTTC. This sequence encodes CSENLLSGVTYEQYF. V usage is TRBV29-1 and J usage is TRBJ2-7, with D perhaps TRBD2 (6 bases). This CDR3 spans 15 amino acids. Germline V gene data show CDR1 as SQVTM and CDR2 as ANQGSEA. V shed 7 bases and J shed 2 bases, with 21 bases lying between them.

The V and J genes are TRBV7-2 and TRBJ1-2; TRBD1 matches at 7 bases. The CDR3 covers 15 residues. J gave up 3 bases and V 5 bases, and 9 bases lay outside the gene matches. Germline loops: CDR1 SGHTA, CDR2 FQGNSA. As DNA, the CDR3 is TGTGCCAGCAGCCCCTGGGCTACAGGGGACTATGGCTACACCTTC. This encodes CASSPWATGDYGYTF.

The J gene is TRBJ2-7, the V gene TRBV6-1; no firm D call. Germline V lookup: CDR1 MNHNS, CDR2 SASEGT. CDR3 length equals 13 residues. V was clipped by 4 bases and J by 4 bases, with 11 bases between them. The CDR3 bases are TGTGCCAGCAGTGTCAGGCCTCCATACGAGCAGTACTTC. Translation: CASSVRPPYEQYF.

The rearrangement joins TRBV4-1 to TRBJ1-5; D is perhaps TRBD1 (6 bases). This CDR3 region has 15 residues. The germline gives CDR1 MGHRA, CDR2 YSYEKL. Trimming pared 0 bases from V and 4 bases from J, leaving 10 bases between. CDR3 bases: TGCGCCAGCAGCCAAGATGACAGGCTGAATCAGCCCCAGCATTTT. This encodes CASSQDDRLNQPQHF.

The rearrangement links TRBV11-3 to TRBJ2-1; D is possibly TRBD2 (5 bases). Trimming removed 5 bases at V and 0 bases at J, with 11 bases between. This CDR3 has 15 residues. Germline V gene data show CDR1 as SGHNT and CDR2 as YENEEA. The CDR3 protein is CASSPTRGSYNEQFF. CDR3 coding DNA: TGTGCCAGCAGCCCTACTCGGGGCTCCTACAATGAGCAGTTCTTC.

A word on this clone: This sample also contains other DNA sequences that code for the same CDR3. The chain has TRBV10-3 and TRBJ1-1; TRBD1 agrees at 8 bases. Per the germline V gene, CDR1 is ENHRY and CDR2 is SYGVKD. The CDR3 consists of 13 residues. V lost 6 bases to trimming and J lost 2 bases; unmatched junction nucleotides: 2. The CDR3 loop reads CAISGQGNTEAFF. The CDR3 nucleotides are TGTGCCATCAGCGGACAGGGAAACACTGAAGCTTTCTTT.

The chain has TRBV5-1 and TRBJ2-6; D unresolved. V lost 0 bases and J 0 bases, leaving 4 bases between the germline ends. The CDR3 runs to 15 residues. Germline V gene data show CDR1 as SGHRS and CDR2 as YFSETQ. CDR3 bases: TGCGCCAGCAGCTTGGAGCCCTCTGGGGCCAACGTCCTGACTTTC. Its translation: CASSLEPSGANVLTF.

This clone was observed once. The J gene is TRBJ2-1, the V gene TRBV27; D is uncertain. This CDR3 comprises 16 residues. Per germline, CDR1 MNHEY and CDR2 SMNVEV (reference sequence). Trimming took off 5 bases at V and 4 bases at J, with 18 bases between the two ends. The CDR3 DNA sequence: TGTGCCAGCAGTATAAGTAGGAGAGCCCTATACAATGAGCAGTTCTTC. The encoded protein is CASSISRRALYNEQFF.